Given below is one T cell receptor beta chain in context. Its antigen is as yet unknown. TCRdb fed the RT-PCR reads into MiXCR, producing one record per CDR3 protein. The sample lists around 300,000 distinct CDR3 sequences, 20% to 25% occurring once. CDR3 size: 14 residues. CDR1 and CDR2 (germline): MDHEN, SYDVKM. V was shortened by 3 bases and J by 4 bases, with 7 bases between the two germline ends. These data are taken from a study of response to subunit inactivated influenza vaccine. Study-wide results and caveats: It was suggested by the authors that few new T cells are recruited by each seasonal influenza vaccination.

Specimen: PBMCs from blood, collected less than 22 months after vaccination. The chain uses TRBV28 and TRBJ1-6; the D is unclear. The clonotype comes from a man between 50 and 75 years old who received an inactivated influenza vaccine. This CDR3 is CASSFGQYNSPLHF. CDR3 DNA: TGTGCCAGCAGTTTTGGGCAGTATAATTCACCCCTCCACTTT.